This T cell receptor (beta chain) was obtained from a study of T cell repertoires and Cas9 in healthy adults. On the study more broadly: SpCas9-reactive CD4 and CD8 T cells were characterized for potency, cytotoxicity and lineage.

Trimming at V came to 5 bases and at J to 1 base, leaving 3 bases not matched to a gene. The germline gives CDR1 MNHNY, CDR2 SVGAGI (reference sequence). The CDR3 has 14 amino acids. TCRdb's copy holds only in-frame clones and misses some; the assay was immunoSEQ multiplex PCR. The sample shows approximately 22,000 clones, approximately 90% of them seen only once. This clone showed up just a few times. Its matching antigen is unknown. Study findings and constraints: In vitro, SpCas9-reactive Tregs were reported to curb effector T cell proliferation and function.

Material: CD4+ effector T cells (CD127+, CD25-, CD137-, CD154-) from PBMCs; culture status not recorded. The source of this sequence is a human donor in good health. This chain joins TRBV6-6 and TRBJ2-3; 7 positions match TRBD1. As DNA, the CDR3 is TGTGCCAGCAGTAAAGGACAGGGCACAGATACGCAGTATTTT. The encoded protein is CASSKGQGTDTQYF.